This T cell receptor (beta chain) was sequenced in a study of blood T cells in healthy people across ages. Study-wide results and limits: Researchers deemed the diversity estimates from one million T cells underestimates.

This clonotype has a single count. Its antigen remains unidentified. The V end was cut by 0 bases, the J end by 3 bases, with 9 bases between. CDR1 and CDR2 from the germline V gene are MGHRA and YSYEKL. This CDR3 region has 14 residues. A second PCR of roughly 7 to 11 cycles used a sample-barcoded 5' primer and a J-beta primer mix. Each cDNA molecule carried a tag from a template-switch adaptor that contained 12 random nucleotides. TCRdb passed the 5' RACE reads through MiXCR, listing each CDR3 protein once. Found here are hundreds of thousands of distinct CDR3 sequences, more than 35% of them singletons; the top ten hold roughly 18%.

The receptor comes from a man aged 80 or over in good health. This chain links TRBV4-1 with TRBJ2-7, with D unclear. The sample consisted of blood. DNA for the CDR3: TGCGCCAGCAGCCAAGATACGAGCAGCTACGAGCAGTACTTC. This sequence encodes CASSQDTSSYEQYF.